The sequence of this TCR beta chain was determined in a study of shared clonotypes between healthy human individuals. Remarks on this clone: What it binds is not known.

The length of the CDR3 is 18 residues. Trimming left V 1 base short and J 0 bases short, with 16 bases between. Germline V gene data show CDR1 as LGHNA and CDR2 as YNFKEQ. The data were produced by immunoSEQ multiplex PCR, yet TCRdb's version contains in-frame clones alone and is incomplete. The sample records around 700,000 clones, 74% being singletons. CD4+ cells yielded CD45RA+ naive and CD45RA-negative memory subsets. Notes on the study in general: Generally, naive subsets came out with larger estimated richness than memory subsets.

The source material was memory CD4+ T cells sorted from blood. This sample's subset: CD45RA-negative fraction. V is TRBV4-2 and J is TRBJ1-5; TRBD1 is a possible D gene (6 bases). The origin of this receptor is a woman in her twenties or thirties in good health. CDR3 DNA sequence: TGTGCCAGCAGCCAAGGGAGGGGGACCCAGGCTAGCAATCAGCCCCAGCATTTT. This sequence encodes CASSQGRGTQASNQPQHF.